A single sample is the source of the 26 T cell receptor beta chains below, sequenced in a study of blood T cell repertoires in COVID-19. Assay: immunoSEQ multiplex PCR; the TCRdb copy retains only in-frame clones and omits some. The sample records some 80,000 clones, about 86% being singletons. The sample comprised peripheral blood. Receptors were obtained from a woman aged 80 or over in a cohort sampled during active or convalescent COVID-19.

The genes are TRBV10-3 and TRBJ2-7; 10 bases line up with TRBD1. This CDR3 has 17 residues. V trimming: 6 bases; J trimming: 5 bases; junction bases outside the gene matches: 16. Germline-derived CDR1 and CDR2 are ENHRY and SYGVKD. The CDR3 is CAISGGFIGQGVHEQYF. As DNA, the CDR3 is TGTGCCATCAGCGGGGGGTTTATAGGACAGGGGGTCCACGAGCAGTACTTC.

V usage is TRBV7-2 and J usage is TRBJ1-2; D is unresolved. With 1 base removed from V and 4 bases from J, the gap between germline ends came to 7 bases. The germline CDR1 and CDR2 sequences are SGHTA and FQGNSA. CDR3 length equals 13 residues. CDR3 amino acids: CASSLGRVYGYTF. Here the CDR3 DNA reads TGTGCCAGCAGCTTAGGGAGGGTCTATGGCTACACCTTC.

This clone was observed a single time. The V and J genes are TRBV6-5 and TRBJ1-5; TRBD1 matches 10 bases. Trimming removed 6 bases from V and 11 bases from J; junction bases left unmatched: 13. The CDR3 consists of 15 residues. The germline CDR1 and CDR2 sequences are MNHEY and SVGAGI. DNA of the CDR3: TGTGCCAGCAGCCCGTCCGGGACAGGGGATTCGGCCCAGCATTTT. The encoded protein is CASSPSGTGDSAQHF.

The CDR3 DNA reads TGTGCCAGCAGCCTTCTCGTAGCGGGAGCTCAAGAGACCCAGTACTTC. Its protein product is CASSLLVAGAQETQYF. The rearrangement uses TRBV11-2 and TRBJ2-5, with 9 bases that match TRBD2. This CDR3 spans 16 amino acids. The V segment lost 5 bases and the J segment 2 bases; nucleotides outside the gene matches: 9. The germline CDR1 and CDR2 sequences are SGHAT and FQNNGV.

The chain combines TRBV19 with TRBJ1-4, with TRBD1 identical over 7 bases. The trim removed 4 bases at V and 8 bases at J, leaving 13 bases unmatched. Germline CDR1 is LNHDA and CDR2 is SQIVND (reference sequence). This CDR3 contains 16 residues. The CDR3 protein is CASSRELTGRNEKLFF. In DNA form, the CDR3 reads TGTGCCAGTAGTAGAGAATTGACAGGGCGAAACGAAAAACTGTTTTTT.

This clone was counted only a few times. The CDR3 loop reads CASPDRDNEQFF. The CDR3 coding sequence is TGTGCCAGCCCTGACAGAGACAATGAGCAGTTCTTC. V is TRBV27 and J is TRBJ2-1, with D possibly matching TRBD1 (5 bases). Germline loops: CDR1 MNHEY, CDR2 SMNVEV (reference sequence). V lost 8 bases and J lost 5, with 10 bases in between. The CDR3 spans 12 residues.

The chain links TRBV5-1 to TRBJ2-1; D possibly corresponds to TRBD2 (5 bases). Germline CDR1 SGHRS, CDR2 YFSETQ. The CDR3 sequence is 15 residues long. Between the trimmed V and J ends, which lost 0 bases and 7 bases, there was a span of 14 bases. This CDR3 is CASSLGTRSSNEQFF. As DNA, the CDR3 is TGCGCCAGCAGCTTGGGGACTCGGTCCAGTAATGAGCAGTTCTTC.

This chain joins TRBV5-1 and TRBJ2-6; 7 nucleotides agree with TRBD1. The CDR3 is 18 residues long. The junction had 10 bases not matched to a gene; V was cut back by 4 bases and J by 0 bases. Germline loops: CDR1 SGHRS, CDR2 YFSETQ. The CDR3 nucleotides read TGCGCCAGCAGCGAGCTTCCGACAGGGACCTCTGGGGCCAACGTCCTGACTTTC. Translating gives CASSELPTGTSGANVLTF.

V usage is TRBV7-9 and J usage is TRBJ1-1; maybe TRBD1 (6 bases). The V and J ends lost 5 bases and 10 bases respectively, with 14 bases between them. This CDR3 has 12 residues. Germline CDR1 reads SEHNR; CDR2 reads FQNEAQ (reference sequence). The CDR3 reads CASSDSGTRAFF. For the CDR3, the DNA is TGTGCCAGCAGCGATAGCGGGACACGAGCTTTCTTT.

The J gene is TRBJ2-5, the V gene TRBV20-1; D is possibly TRBD1 (5 bases). CDR1 and CDR2 from the germline V gene are DFQATT and SNEGSKA (reference sequence). The CDR3 runs 11 residues. The V gene lost 7 bases and the J gene lost 4 bases, with 10 bases spanning the gap. The CDR3 nucleotides are TGCAGTGTCAGGGTAGGAGAGACCCAGTACTTC. Translation gives CSVRVGETQYF.

The rearrangement links TRBV18 to TRBJ1-4; unclear D gene. The V and J ends lost 3 bases and 8 bases respectively, with 10 bases between them. The CDR3 totals 13 residues. Germline V gives CDR1 KGHSH, CDR2 LQKENI. The CDR3 DNA reads as TGTGCCAGCTCACCGGCCAATACGGAAAAACTGTTTTTT. The encoded protein is CASSPANTEKLFF.

The chain uses TRBV24-1 and TRBJ1-5; tentatively, D is TRBD1 (6 bases). The germline gives CDR1 KGHDR, CDR2 SFDVKD. This CDR3 is 15 amino acids long. Between the trimmed V and J ends, which lost 5 bases and 4 bases, there was a span of 14 bases. CDR3 coding DNA: TGTGCCACCAGTGGGGGGGGGCTGGAAAATCAGCCCCAGCATTTT. Amino acids: CATSGGGLENQPQHF.

The rearrangement links TRBV29-1 to TRBJ1-2; 7 bases fit TRBD1. This CDR3 contains 13 residues. In germline, CDR1 is SQVTM, CDR2 ANQGSEA. J lost 6 bases, V lost 1 base, and 5 bases had no gene match. The CDR3 sequence: CSVEVLTGHGYTF. CDR3 DNA sequence: TGCAGCGTTGAAGTTCTGACAGGGCATGGCTACACCTTC. The full variable domain, completed using reference TRBV29-1 and TRBJ1-2, is SAVISQKPSRDICQRGTSLTIQCQVDSQVTMMFWYRQQPGQSLTLIATANQGSEATYESGFVIDKFPISRPNLTFSTLTVSNMSPEDSSIYLCSVEVLTGHGYTFGSGTRLTVV.

The V gene is TRBV5-1, the J gene TRBJ2-7; TRBD2 matches 12 bases. Germline-derived CDR1 and CDR2 are SGHRS and YFSETQ. This CDR3 has 15 residues. Germline trimming cut 0 bases from V and 4 bases from J; bases unmatched to any gene: 2. The CDR3, as DNA: TGCGCCAGCAGCTTGGAAGGGACTAGCGGGTACGAGCAGTACTTC. Translated, it gives CASSLEGTSGYEQYF.

The sample holds one count of this clone. CDR3 amino acids: CASSIPSGSSYNEQFF. CDR3 bases: TGTGCCAGCAGCATCCCTAGCGGGAGCTCCTACAATGAGCAGTTCTTC. The rearrangement links TRBV5-4 to TRBJ2-1; 10 nucleotides align to TRBD2. Germline CDR1 is SGHNT and CDR2 is YYREEE (reference sequence). This CDR3 is 16 amino acids long. J was trimmed by 0 bases and V by 4 bases; bases with no gene match: 4.

The V call is TRBV11-2, the J call TRBJ2-7, with 8 bases that match TRBD1. The V and J ends lost 5 bases and 7 bases, in that order; junction bases with no gene match: 13. This CDR3 region has 15 residues. Germline CDR1 and CDR2: SGHAT and FQNNGV. In nucleotides, the CDR3 is TGTGCCAGCAGCCCTTTTGGGCAGGGGGCGGAAGAGCAGTACTTC. It specifies CASSPFGQGAEEQYF.

The V and J genes are TRBV7-9 and TRBJ2-3, with 7 bases fitting TRBD2. CDR3 size: 15 residues. Trimming cost V 5 bases and J 1 base; bases outside gene matches: 6. Germline-derived CDR1 and CDR2 are SEHNR and FQNEAQ (reference sequence). The chain's CDR3 is CASSPPGGRTDTQYF. For the CDR3, the DNA is TGTGCCAGCAGCCCTCCGGGAGGACGCACAGATACGCAGTATTTT.

The chain employs TRBV11-3 and TRBJ2-1, with 7 bases lining up with TRBD2. Trimming took 2 bases from V and 10 from J; bases not matched to a gene: 2. There are 12 residues in the CDR3. Germline V gene lookup returns CDR1 SGHNT and CDR2 YENEEA. DNA for the CDR3: TGTGCCAGCAGCTTAAACGGGAGGGAGCAGTTCTTC. This sequence encodes CASSLNGREQFF.

The chain employs TRBV7-8 and TRBJ2-7; a possible D gene is TRBD2 (6 bases). The length of the CDR3 is 13 residues. The germline V gene has CDR1 SGHVS and CDR2 FQNEAQ. The V and J ends lost 3 bases and 2 bases respectively, with 8 bases between them. As DNA, the CDR3 is TGTGCCAGCAGCTTCGAGCGGGCCTACGAGCAGTACGTC. It is translated as CASSFERAYEQYV.

This clone appeared once. The chain carries TRBV6-2 or TRBV6-3 and TRBJ1-2; possible D gene TRBD1, 5 bases. The length of the CDR3 is 13 residues. V shed 2 bases and J shed 2 bases, with 6 bases lying between them. Germline values: CDR1 MNHEY, CDR2 SVGEGT. The CDR3 DNA follows: TGTGCCAGCAGTTACGACAGAAACTATGGCTACACCTTC. Its protein is CASSYDRNYGYTF.

This clone is a singleton in its sample. V usage is TRBV15 and J usage is TRBJ2-3; D not resolved. Looked up from germline, CDR1 is LNHNV and CDR2 is YYDKDF (reference sequence). There are 13 residues in the CDR3. Trimming shortened V by 8 bases and J by 3 bases, and 12 bases separated the two germline ends. CDR3 protein: CATAEYGTDTQYF. CDR3 in DNA: TGTGCCACCGCCGAGTACGGGACAGATACGCAGTATTTT.

The J gene is TRBJ1-6, the V gene TRBV9, with 9 bases identical to TRBD1. The V and J ends lost 0 bases and 10 bases, in that order; junction bases with no gene match: 5. The CDR3 is made up of 15 amino acids. CDR1 and CDR2 (germline): SGDLS, YYNGEE. CDR3 protein: CASSVGGQGWSPLHF. As DNA, the CDR3 is TGTGCCAGCAGCGTAGGGGGACAGGGATGGTCACCCCTCCACTTT.

The chain carries TRBV25-1 and TRBJ1-6; 7 bases are a match to TRBD1. This CDR3 is 13 amino acids long. Per the germline V gene, CDR1 is MGHDK and CDR2 is SYGVNS. J lost 10 bases, V lost 3 bases, and 3 bases had no gene match. The CDR3 sequence is CASSDRGSSPLHF. CDR3 nucleotide sequence: TGTGCCAGCAGTGACAGGGGGAGCTCACCCCTCCACTTT.

The J gene is TRBJ1-4, the V gene TRBV7-8, with TRBD1 identical over 7 bases. This CDR3 contains 15 residues. V lost 5 bases, J lost 7 bases, and 10 bases stayed unmatched. Germline V gene lookup returns CDR1 SGHVS and CDR2 FQNEAQ. In nucleotides, the CDR3 is TGTGCCAGCAGCGTACTAGGGGGCGCGGGTGAAAAACTGTTTTTT. Its translation is CASSVLGGAGEKLFF.

This chain uses TRBV14 with TRBJ1-4; D not certain. The ends were cut back, 4 bases at V and 5 bases at J, with 8 bases in the middle. Germline V lookup: CDR1 SGHDN, CDR2 FVKESK. The CDR3 length is 13 residues. In nucleotides, the CDR3 is TGTGCCAGCAGCCGGGGAGGAAATGAAAAACTGTTTTTT. Encoded protein: CASSRGGNEKLFF.

The CDR3 region has the DNA TGTGCCAGCAGCCAGGGGACAGTCTCCTACGAGCAGTACTTC. Translating it yields CASSQGTVSYEQYF. The V gene is TRBV3-1 (or the pseudogene TRBV3-2), the J gene TRBJ2-7; TRBD1 matches at 7 bases. There are 14 residues in the CDR3. Germline V gene sequence: CDR1 LGHDT, CDR2 YNNKEL (reference sequence). V lost 3 bases and J lost 0; bases outside the gene matches: 2.